Listed here are 27 T cell receptor beta chains from one sample, sequenced in a study of blood T cell repertoires in COVID-19. Here immunoSEQ multiplex PCR was the method, and the copy in TCRdb shows in-frame clones only, minus some. The sample lists around 76,000 clones, around 83% occurring once. The specimen sequenced was peripheral blood. The receptors stem from a young man with COVID-19, enrolled during active disease.

The chain recombines TRBV19 with TRBJ1-4, with 7 bases fitting TRBD1. Per germline, CDR1 LNHDA and CDR2 SQIVND (reference sequence). V trimming: 6 bases; J trimming: 4 bases; junction bases outside the gene matches: 8. The CDR3 is 15 residues long. The CDR3 region is CASSSSSGGNEKLFF. The CDR3 region has the DNA TGTGCCAGTAGCTCATCCTCAGGGGGTAATGAAAAACTGTTTTTT. Full variable domain (rest looked up from reference TRBV19 and TRBJ1-4): DGGITQSPKYLFRKEGQNVTLSCEQNLNHDAMYWYRQDPGQGLRLIYYSQIVNDFQKGDIAEGYSVSREKKESFPLTVTSAQKNPTAFYLCASSSSSGGNEKLFFGSGTQLSVL.

To note about this clone: Germline and junction disagree at one end, which may indicate a read error. The chain couples TRBV30 to TRBJ2-1, with 7 bases aligning to TRBD2. Germline CDR1 is GTSNPN and CDR2 is SVGIG (reference sequence). CDR3 length: 16 residues. The CDR3 here is CAWMRGRRGYYDEQFF. CDR3 in DNA: TGTGCCTGGATGCGCGGGAGAAGGGGCTACTACGATGAGCAGTTCTTC.

The chain carries TRBV6-2 or TRBV6-3 and TRBJ2-1; 10 positions agree with TRBD2. CDR3 size: 17 residues. Losses at the gene ends were 5 bases for V and 1 base for J; bases not matched to a gene: 8. Germline-derived CDR1 and CDR2 are MNHEY and SVGEGT. The CDR3 region is CASSEAGTSDSYNEQFF. The CDR3, as DNA: TGTGCCAGCAGTGAGGCCGGGACTAGCGATTCCTACAATGAGCAGTTCTTC.

CDR3 residues: CASSLNSYGYTF. Written as DNA, the CDR3 is TGTGCCAGCAGTTTAAACAGCTATGGCTACACCTTC. This chain links TRBV12-3 or TRBV12-4 with TRBJ1-2; D not certain. V lost 2 bases and J 4 bases, leaving 5 bases between the germline ends. The CDR3 extends over 12 amino acids.

This CDR3 is CASSNEPGTEAFF. The CDR3 DNA reads as TGTGCCAGCAGCAACGAACCGGGAACTGAAGCTTTCTTT. The chain couples TRBV5-4 to TRBJ1-1; no reliable D call. The CDR3 consists of 13 residues. Germline V gene lookup returns CDR1 SGHNT and CDR2 YYREEE (reference sequence). V lost 4 bases to trimming and J lost 5 bases, with 12 bases between them.

The chain has TRBV12-3 or TRBV12-4 and TRBJ1-2; D unresolved. V was trimmed by 3 bases and J by 2 bases, leaving 7 bases between them. The CDR3 has 13 amino acids. CDR3 in amino acids: CASSLLANYGYTF. Written as DNA, the CDR3 is TGTGCCAGCAGTTTGTTGGCCAACTATGGCTACACCTTC.

The V call is TRBV3-1 (or the pseudogene TRBV3-2), the J call TRBJ1-5; D unclear. The CDR3 loop spans 13 amino acids. Germline CDR1 and CDR2: LGHDT and YNNKEL (reference sequence). V was shortened by 4 bases and J by 4 bases, with 8 bases between the two germline ends. CDR3 sequence: CASSPGNNQPQHF. CDR3 nucleotide sequence: TGTGCCAGCAGCCCGGGGAATAATCAGCCCCAGCATTTT.

The gene calls are TRBV20-1 and TRBJ1-2, with D uncertain. V lost 3 bases, J lost 0 bases, and 5 bases lay in between. From germline, CDR1 is DFQATT and CDR2 SNEGSKA (reference sequence). The length of the CDR3 is 12 residues. The CDR3 sequence: CSASTANYGYTF. The CDR3 DNA reads as TGCAGTGCTAGTACGGCTAACTATGGCTACACCTTC.

The V call is TRBV30, the J call TRBJ2-3; 10 bases align to TRBD2. Losses at the gene ends were 5 bases for V and 4 bases for J; bases not matched to a gene: 9. There are 15 residues in the CDR3. CDR1 is GTSNPN, CDR2 SVGIG, per germline (reference sequence). The CDR3 here is CAWYRESGRADTQYF. The CDR3, as DNA: TGTGCCTGGTACCGGGAAAGCGGGAGGGCAGATACGCAGTATTTT. The complete variable domain, with remaining parts taken from reference TRBV30 and TRBJ2-3, reads SQTIHQWPATLVQPVGSPLSLECTVEGTSNPNLYWYRQAAGRGLQLLFYSVGIGQISSEVPQNLSASRPQDRQFILSSKKLLLSDSGFYLCAWYRESGRADTQYFGPGTRLTVL.

The chain joins TRBV3-1 (or the pseudogene TRBV3-2) to TRBJ2-7, with D perhaps TRBD2 (6 bases). Germline values: CDR1 LGHDT, CDR2 YNNKEL (reference sequence). V dropped 1 base and J dropped 2 bases, with 15 bases sitting between them. This CDR3 spans 16 amino acids. The CDR3 DNA sequence: TGTGCCAGCAGCCAAGGGAGGAGGGACTCAACCTACGAGCAGTACTTC. Its translation: CASSQGRRDSTYEQYF.

The chain links TRBV7-2 to TRBJ2-7, with TRBD2 matching over 13 bases. Unmatched junction bases numbered 6, after V lost 5 bases and J lost 5 bases. This CDR3 contains 15 residues. Germline V gene sequence: CDR1 SGHTA, CDR2 FQGNSA. CDR3: CASSGGLAGDNEQYF. The CDR3 nucleotides are TGTGCCAGCAGCGGTGGACTAGCGGGAGACAACGAGCAGTACTTC.

This sequence joins TRBV10-3 and TRBJ2-2, with TRBD2 matching 10 bases. Germline-derived CDR1 and CDR2 are ENHRY and SYGVKD. The CDR3 runs to 13 residues. The CDR3 reads CAVAGGRTGELFF. The DNA for the CDR3 is TGTGCGGTAGCGGGAGGTCGGACCGGGGAGCTGTTTTTT.

The chain carries TRBV19 and TRBJ2-2; TRBD2 aligns across 8 bases. CDR3 length: 19 residues. Germline CDR1 is LNHDA and CDR2 is SQIVND (reference sequence). V trimming: 6 bases; J trimming: 0 bases; junction bases outside the gene matches: 15. This chain's CDR3 is CASSPIILNSGTNTGELFF. The CDR3, as DNA: TGTGCCAGTAGCCCTATCATACTCAATAGCGGGACGAACACCGGGGAGCTGTTTTTT.

This chain connects TRBV27 to TRBJ2-1; weak D call: TRBD1 (6 bases). Germline-derived CDR1 and CDR2 are MNHEY and SMNVEV (reference sequence). This CDR3 spans 16 amino acids. Trimming cost V 5 bases and J 4 bases, with 18 bases left between them. This CDR3 reads CASSVQGSKLYNEQFF. The CDR3 bases are TGTGCCAGCAGTGTACAGGGATCCAAATTATACAATGAGCAGTTCTTC.

The chain couples TRBV20-1 to TRBJ2-1; 11 positions agree with TRBD2. The V and J ends lost 5 bases and 4 bases, in that order; junction bases with no gene match: 10. Germline CDR1 DFQATT, CDR2 SNEGSKA (reference sequence). This CDR3 has 16 residues. The chain's CDR3 is CSARGAGTSGYNEQFF. DNA of the CDR3: TGCAGTGCTCGTGGGGCCGGGACTAGCGGTTACAATGAGCAGTTCTTC.

In this sample, this clone turned up a few times. This rearrangement joins TRBV29-1 to TRBJ2-5; weak D call: TRBD2 (5 bases). The CDR3 loop spans 13 amino acids. Germline CDR1 and CDR2: SQVTM and ANQGSEA. The ends were cut back, 1 base at V and 4 bases at J, with 10 bases in the middle. In nucleotides, the CDR3 is TGCAGCGTTGAAGTTTCCAGCGGAGAGACCCAGTACTTC. Protein sequence: CSVEVSSGETQYF.

The chain is built from TRBV6-5 and TRBJ1-1; D not resolved. Germline V gives CDR1 MNHEY, CDR2 SVGAGI. The V end was cut by 0 bases, the J end by 11 bases, with 10 bases between. CDR3 length equals 12 residues. The CDR3: CASSYSPRVAFF. The CDR3, as DNA: TGTGCCAGCAGTTACTCGCCACGGGTTGCTTTCTTT.

The genes are TRBV7-2 and TRBJ1-4, with 7 bases identical to TRBD1. Losses at the gene ends were 1 base for V and 7 bases for J; bases not matched to a gene: 6. The V gene's germline CDR1 is SGHTA and CDR2 FQGNSA. The CDR3 length is 15 residues. The CDR3 sequence is CASSLGPGGSEKLFF. The CDR3 DNA follows: TGTGCCAGCAGCTTAGGACCAGGGGGTAGTGAAAAACTGTTTTTT.

This chain uses TRBV6-4 with TRBJ2-1; 11 bases line up with TRBD2. The CDR3 has 17 amino acids. V was pared by 5 bases and J by 8 bases, with 14 bases of the junction left unmatched. Germline values: CDR1 MRHNA, CDR2 SNTAGT. The CDR3, as DNA: TGTGCCAGCAGTAGGGGCCCCTTAGCGGGAGGGCCGTATGAGCAGTTCTTC. It yields the protein CASSRGPLAGGPYEQFF.

The chain joins TRBV4-3 to TRBJ2-2; no clear D gene. CDR3 size: 14 residues. The germline CDR1 and CDR2 sequences are LGHNA and YSLEER. Trimming cost V 0 bases and J 5 bases, with 7 bases left between them. The CDR3 spells CASSQEELTGELFF. The DNA for the CDR3 is TGCGCCAGCAGCCAAGAGGAGCTTACCGGGGAGCTGTTTTTT.

The V call is TRBV7-6, the J call TRBJ2-1, with 9 bases matching TRBD2. Germline CDR1 SGHVS, CDR2 FNYEAQ. The CDR3 is 16 amino acids. V lost 6 bases, J lost 0 bases, and 6 bases stayed unmatched. CDR3 DNA: TGTGCCAGCAGTAGCGGGAGCTTCAGCTCCTACAATGAGCAGTTCTTC. Protein: CASSSGSFSSYNEQFF.

The chain couples TRBV19 to TRBJ2-2; 8 bases are a match to TRBD2. Trimming took 7 bases from V and 1 from J; bases not matched to a gene: 2. This CDR3 comprises 14 residues. Germline V lookup: CDR1 LNHDA, CDR2 SQIVND (reference sequence). The CDR3 DNA follows: TGTGCCAGTATAGCGGGGCTGAACACCGGGGAGCTGTTTTTT. Translated, it gives CASIAGLNTGELFF.

The chain has TRBV19 and TRBJ2-1, with 8 bases lining up with TRBD1. J lost 5 bases, V lost 4 bases, and 7 bases had no gene match. From germline, CDR1 is LNHDA and CDR2 SQIVND (reference sequence). The CDR3 consists of 15 residues. CDR3 sequence (DNA): TGTGCCAGTAGTAACGGACAGGGATCGAACAATGAGCAGTTCTTC. Its protein product is CASSNGQGSNNEQFF.

CDR3 bases: TGCGCCAGCAGCCAAGCTATAGCGGGAGGGCAAGATACGCAGTATTTT. Its translation is CASSQAIAGGQDTQYF. V gene TRBV4-3 combines with J gene TRBJ2-3; TRBD2 matches 11 bases. The CDR3 runs 16 residues. V lost 1 base, J lost 5 bases, and 5 bases stayed unmatched. In germline, CDR1 is LGHNA, CDR2 YSLEER.

This sequence joins TRBV3-1 (or the pseudogene TRBV3-2) and TRBJ1-6; TRBD1 might be the D (6 bases). Germline CDR1 reads LGHDT; CDR2 reads YNNKEL (reference sequence). The CDR3 is made up of 15 amino acids. With 4 bases removed from V and 6 bases from J, the gap between germline ends came to 13 bases. DNA of the CDR3: TGTGCCAGCAGCCTGCGTAAAGGGGGTAATTCACCCCTCCACTTT. Encoded protein: CASSLRKGGNSPLHF.

The chain employs TRBV5-1 and TRBJ1-3; D is possibly TRBD1 (6 bases). This CDR3 contains 16 residues. Deletions cut 4 bases from V and 0 bases from J, with 14 bases between. The germline CDR1 and CDR2 sequences are SGHRS and YFSETQ. The CDR3 coding sequence is TGCGCCAGCAGCCTTCAACCGGACAGCTCTGGAAACACCATATATTTT. It codes for CASSLQPDSSGNTIYF.

The chain couples TRBV6-5 to TRBJ1-4, with D perhaps TRBD1 (6 bases). The length of the CDR3 is 16 residues. Germline lookup yields CDR1 MNHEY and CDR2 SVGAGI. V was shortened by 0 bases and J by 7 bases, with 15 bases between the two germline ends. The CDR3 protein is CASSYSIGAGAEKLFF. CDR3 sequence (DNA): TGTGCCAGCAGTTACTCGATCGGGGCAGGGGCTGAAAAACTGTTTTTT.